This TCR beta chain is drawn from a study of blood T cell repertoires in COVID-19 (dated by TCRdb to 2020 to 2021). Describing the broader study: Collaborator samples came from the United States, Italy and Spain and covered acute and convalescent phases of COVID-19. The prospective study material was composed of cDNA or gDNA derived from T cells, B-cell-depleted T cells, or PBMCs. Subjects who had been exposed to COVID-19, were actively infected with it, or had recovered from it provided the deeply sampled blood TCRbeta repertoires that made up the dataset. The repertoires were released in a freely available public database intended as a resource for research on the immune response to SARS-CoV-2. The samples were drawn from the first 160 participants of the ongoing ImmuneRACE study and from some 1,300 subjects provided by 6 global collaborators. A de-identified subject ID, COVID-19 status, age in years and sex were almost always included in the sample metadata. Where available, HLA class I and class II types were obtained from metadata supplied by the sample provider rather than from assay-based typing. Points the paper makes about the study in general: How much clinical and demographic metadata was included differed by source and by participant, and the metadata was provided uncurated.

The CDR3 runs 15 amino acids, cysteine and phenylalanine included. Only the CDR3 portion is preserved as DNA: 45 bases, with reading frame beginning at the first base. V is shortened by 5 bases, J by 5 bases, and the region joining them spans 17 bases. The germline V gene (reference sequence) gives CDR1 as MNHEY and CDR2 as SMNVEV. Participants in the prospective study were aged roughly 18 to 89 years, lived in under 30 United States geographic areas, and enrolled through a virtual design. To assign participants to cohorts, the prospective study relied on clinical history that participants themselves reported in a screening survey and a study questionnaire. ImmuneRACE Cohort 3 recovered participants were defined by two consecutive negative NP/OP PCR tests, healthcare professional clearance, or symptom resolution. In the prospective study, mobile phlebotomists collected whole blood, serum and a nasopharyngeal or oropharyngeal swab from each participant. Additional blood draws and questionnaires over an approximately two-month period could optionally be provided by prospective study participants. Before DNA extraction, blood samples from the prospective study were shipped at room temperature or frozen.

The immunoSEQ Assay, a bias-controlled multiplex PCR, was used to amplify TCRbeta CDR3 regions from genomic DNA. As for how the authors treated the data: Nucleated cell counts per sample were estimated from amplification of reference gene primers within the assay. To quantify the absolute abundance of each unique TCRbeta CDR3 rearrangement, sequence reads were collapsed and filtered. For each sample, productive Simpson clonality was calculated by taking the square root of Simpson's diversity index across productive rearrangements. Entries here come from immuneACCESS through TCRdb and include only in-frame sequences with V and J called. Some clones fail to appear in such tables; in the studies checked, an unresolved V gene covers under half of the shortfall, and the cause of the remainder is unknown. The V and J calls and clone size were taken over from that table, and D and trimming were inferred from the DNA. The sample yields 160,000 or so clones; 80% to 90% were counted once. In total, the top ten clones hold roughly 8% of the sample.

Notes on this clone: The clone's antigen remains unknown. No much larger clone exists at a distance of one base, and base qualities are not known.

This sequence was found in a woman between 45 and 65 years old who had recovered from COVID-19. The sequence links TRBV27 to TRBJ2-3, with TRBD1 tentatively as D gene (6 bases match). The sample was PBMCs or T cells enriched from blood (not recorded which). The CDR3 protein: CASSNRALGGDTQYF. The DNA reads as follows: TGTGCCAGCAGTAATCGGGCCCTAGGGGGAGATACGCAGTATTTT.